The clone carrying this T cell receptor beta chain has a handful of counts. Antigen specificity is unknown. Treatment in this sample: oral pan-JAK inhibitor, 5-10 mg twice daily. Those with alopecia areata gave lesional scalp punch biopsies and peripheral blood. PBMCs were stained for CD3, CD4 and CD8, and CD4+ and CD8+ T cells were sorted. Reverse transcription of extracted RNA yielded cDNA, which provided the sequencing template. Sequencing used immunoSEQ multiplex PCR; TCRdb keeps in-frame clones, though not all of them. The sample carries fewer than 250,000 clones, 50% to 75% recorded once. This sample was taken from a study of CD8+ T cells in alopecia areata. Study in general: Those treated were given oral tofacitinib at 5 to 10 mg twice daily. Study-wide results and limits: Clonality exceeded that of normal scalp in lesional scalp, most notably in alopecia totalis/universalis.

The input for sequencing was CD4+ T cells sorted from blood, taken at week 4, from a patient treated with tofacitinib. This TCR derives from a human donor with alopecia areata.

CDR3 protein: CASSLHPSTGQYF. The CDR3, as DNA: TGTGCCAGCAGTTTGCATCCCTCGACAGGGCAATACTTC. V and J are TRBV27 and TRBJ2-7; TRBD1 matches at 7 bases. Germline CDR1 reads MNHEY; CDR2 reads SMNVEV (reference sequence). The ends lost 3 bases at V and 13 bases at J; junction bases unmatched: 12. This CDR3 is built from 13 residues.